This T cell receptor (beta chain) was sequenced during a study of blood T cells in healthy people across ages. Isolated per sample were at least 7 million PBMCs. Through a sample-barcoded 5' primer and a J-beta primer mix, a second PCR was run for roughly 7 to 11 cycles. TCRdb passed the 5' RACE reads through MiXCR, listing each CDR3 protein once. Of almost 1 million distinct CDR3 sequences in the sample, about 51% were seen once. As for this clonotype: Its target is not known.

Study-wide results and caveats: It was the long-lived donors that had more naive CD4+ cells and higher diversity than aged donors. There was no known CMV status for donors, so expanded clonotype changes were possibly confounded.

This receptor was taken from an older woman in good health. Sample: blood.

CDR3 sequence: CASTQREGSYEQYF. The CDR3 DNA follows: TGTGCCAGTACCCAGCGGGAGGGGTCCTACGAGCAGTACTTC. The chain links TRBV19 to TRBJ2-7; 10 nucleotides match TRBD2. Germline V gene lookup returns CDR1 LNHDA and CDR2 SQIVND (reference sequence). CDR3 length: 14 residues. After removal of 7 bases from V and 1 base from J, the junction contained 4 bases not matched to a gene.